These 28 T cell receptor beta chains originate from one sample sequenced in a study of blood T cell repertoires in COVID-19. The method was immunoSEQ multiplex PCR; TCRdb's version includes in-frame clones alone and lacks a portion of them. The sample comprises roughly 150,000 clones, about 88% of which are singletons, and around 1.9% rests with the top ten. The sequencing sample was made of peripheral blood. These receptors all stem from a man in his forties or fifties who had recovered from COVID-19.

This clone was picked up one time. The chain employs TRBV10-3 and TRBJ1-2, with D possibly matching TRBD1 (6 bases). Trimming left V 0 bases short and J 4 bases short, with 12 bases between. CDR1 is ENHRY and CDR2 is SYGVKD in the germline V gene. CDR3 length: 15 residues. CDR3 loop: CAISESKGGSYGYTF. Written as DNA, the CDR3 is TGTGCCATCAGTGAGTCGAAGGGGGGGTCCTATGGCTACACCTTC.

This chain links TRBV7-9 with TRBJ2-7; weak D call: TRBD2 (5 bases). Between the trimmed V and J ends, which lost 8 bases and 5 bases, there was a span of 16 bases. Germline-derived CDR1 and CDR2 are SEHNR and FQNEAQ (reference sequence). This CDR3 has 13 amino acids. The CDR3 coding sequence is TGTGCCAGCGGCCTTACTAGTCTCAACGAGCAGTACTTC. This gives the protein CASGLTSLNEQYF.

The J gene is TRBJ2-7, the V gene TRBV5-6, with D unresolved. The CDR3 extends over 13 amino acids. Trimming left V 6 bases short and J 1 base short, with 11 bases between. Per germline, CDR1 SGHDT and CDR2 YYEEEE. The CDR3 loop reads CASTKTLSYEQYF. CDR3 coding DNA: TGTGCCAGCACGAAGACACTTTCCTACGAGCAGTACTTC. The full variable domain, its missing parts supplied by reference TRBV5-6 and TRBJ2-7, is DAGVTQSPTHLIKTRGQQVTLRCSPKSGHDTVSWYQQALGQGPQFIFQYYEEEERQRGNFPDRFSGHQFPNYSSELNVNALLLGDSALYLCASTKTLSYEQYFGPGTRLTVT.

The rearrangement uses TRBV29-1 and TRBJ2-6, with D perhaps matching TRBD1 (6 bases). CDR3 length: 13 amino acids. In germline, CDR1 is SQVTM, CDR2 ANQGSEA. V lost 6 bases to trimming and J lost 3 bases, with 9 bases between them. CDR3 in amino acids: CSVNRVGANVLTF. The CDR3 DNA is TGCAGCGTGAACAGGGTTGGGGCCAACGTCCTGACTTTC.

The chain recombines TRBV29-1 with TRBJ2-3, with a possible D match to TRBD2 (5 bases). The CDR3 consists of 14 residues. Germline-derived CDR1 and CDR2 are SQVTM and ANQGSEA. Trimming stripped 6 bases from V and 0 bases from J, with 13 bases between. This CDR3 reads CSVATGFSTDTQYF. CDR3 sequence (DNA): TGCAGCGTCGCGACGGGATTTAGCACAGATACGCAGTATTTT.

The chain combines TRBV10-3 with TRBJ1-3; D might be TRBD1 (6 bases). The CDR3 is made up of 13 amino acids. Germline CDR1 reads ENHRY; CDR2 reads SYGVKD. With 6 bases removed from V and 0 bases from J, the gap between germline ends came to 6 bases. CDR3 nucleotide sequence: TGTGCCATCAGGGACAGCTCTGGAAACACCATATATTTT. This sequence encodes CAIRDSSGNTIYF.

J is TRBJ2-1 and V is TRBV6-5, with D maybe TRBD1 (7 bases). From germline, CDR1 is MNHEY and CDR2 SVGAGI. This CDR3 has 15 residues. The germline V and J ends were trimmed by 6 bases and 2 bases, with 14 bases remaining between them. The CDR3 loop is CASREPGGTYNEQFF. In DNA, the CDR3 is TGTGCCAGCAGAGAGCCAGGGGGGACCTACAATGAGCAGTTCTTC.

This chain joins TRBV6-2 or TRBV6-3 and TRBJ2-2, with D possibly TRBD1 on 5 matching bases. The germline V gene has CDR1 MNHEY and CDR2 SVGEGT. The CDR3 is 15 amino acids. Trimming stripped 1 base from V and 2 bases from J, with 8 bases between. The CDR3 loop reads CASSYWGGNTGELFF. The CDR3 nucleotides read TGTGCCAGCAGTTACTGGGGCGGAAACACCGGGGAGCTGTTTTTT.

The chain joins TRBV2 to TRBJ2-1, with D possibly matching TRBD2 (5 bases). CDR1 SNHLY and CDR2 FYNNEI come from the germline V gene. Trimming pared 5 bases from V and 0 bases from J, leaving 11 bases between. This CDR3 is built from 15 residues. CDR3 sequence reads: CASSLLAGSYNEQFF. CDR3 DNA sequence: TGTGCCAGCAGTTTGCTAGCTGGCTCCTACAATGAGCAGTTCTTC.

This clone came up a few times. The chain is built from TRBV9 and TRBJ1-1, with 8 nucleotides matching TRBD1. CDR1 is SGDLS and CDR2 is YYNGEE in the germline V gene. This CDR3 contains 15 residues. The V and J ends lost 2 bases and 4 bases, in that order; junction bases with no gene match: 7. CDR3 DNA sequence: TGTGCCAGCAGCGTGACCCCAGGGGGCGGCACTGAAGCTTTCTTT. It translates to CASSVTPGGGTEAFF.

The genes are TRBV27 and TRBJ2-2; 7 bases match TRBD1. In germline, CDR1 is MNHEY, CDR2 SMNVEV (reference sequence). Trimming cost V 7 bases and J 4 bases; bases outside gene matches: 0. There are 12 residues in the CDR3. The CDR3 bases are TGTGCCAGCAACAGGGGCACCGGGGAGCTGTTTTTT. This translates into CASNRGTGELFF.

In DNA form, the CDR3 reads TGTGCCAGCGTACCATCCGGGACAGGGGGCTTAGAGCAGTACTTC. Amino acids: CASVPSGTGGLEQYF. V usage is TRBV5-6 and J usage is TRBJ2-7; TRBD1 matches 12 bases. Germline V gene lookup returns CDR1 SGHDT and CDR2 YYEEEE. This CDR3 contains 15 residues. Trimming at V came to 7 bases and at J to 7 bases, leaving 12 bases not matched to a gene.

The chain employs TRBV3-1 (or the pseudogene TRBV3-2) and TRBJ2-7, with TRBD2 identical over 10 bases. CDR3 length: 16 residues. Germline CDR1 and CDR2: LGHDT and YNNKEL (reference sequence). V was clipped by 4 bases and J by 6 bases; unmatched bases: 12. CDR3 sequence: CASSPWGGTSVSEQYF. For the CDR3, the DNA is TGTGCCAGCAGCCCCTGGGGCGGGACTAGCGTCAGCGAGCAGTACTTC.

The chain joins TRBV6-5 to TRBJ2-7, with D possibly matching TRBD2 (6 bases). V dropped 2 bases and J dropped 6 bases, with 17 bases sitting between them. CDR3 size: 15 residues. Germline CDR1 and CDR2: MNHEY and SVGAGI. The CDR3, as DNA: TGTGCCAGCAGTTACCCCAGCGGGCGGAGCGTCGAGCAGTACTTC. Its translation is CASSYPSGRSVEQYF.

This rearrangement joins TRBV9 to TRBJ1-1; possible D gene TRBD1, 5 bases. V lost 5 bases to trimming and J lost 5 bases, with 22 bases between them. The CDR3 is made up of 16 amino acids. Looked up from germline, CDR1 is SGDLS and CDR2 is YYNGEE. CDR3 DNA: TGTGCCAGCAGTTCTGGGGCCAGGGAGGTAGGTACTGAAGCTTTCTTT. This encodes CASSSGAREVGTEAFF.

The sample holds a few counts of this clone. The rearrangement links TRBV7-2 to TRBJ1-3; possible D gene TRBD1, 6 bases. The germline CDR1 and CDR2 sequences are SGHTA and FQGNSA. This CDR3 contains 13 residues. V was clipped by 2 bases and J by 8 bases, with 10 bases between them. As DNA, the CDR3 is TGTGCCAGCAGCTTATCGTCAGGGGACACCATATATTTT. It yields the protein CASSLSSGDTIYF.

The rearrangement joins TRBV7-8 to TRBJ1-3; a possible D gene is TRBD1 (6 bases). Germline values: CDR1 SGHVS, CDR2 FQNEAQ. Deletions cut 5 bases from V and 4 bases from J, with 12 bases between. CDR3 size: 14 residues. The CDR3 DNA is TGTGCCAGCAGCCCAGGGACATACGGAAACACCATATATTTT. The encoded protein is CASSPGTYGNTIYF. Variable domain in full (rest from reference TRBV7-8 and TRBJ1-3): GAGVSQSPRYKVAKRGQDVALRCDPISGHVSLFWYQQALGQGPEFLTYFQNEAQLDKSGLPSDRFFAERPEGSVSTLKIQRTQQEDSAVYLCASSPGTYGNTIYFGEGSWLTVV.

This clone was seen more than once but under ten times. The chain couples TRBV11-2 to TRBJ2-5; no definite D call. The germline V gene encodes CDR1 SGHAT and CDR2 FQNNGV. Deletions cut 5 bases from V and 0 bases from J, with 13 bases between. The CDR3 covers 15 residues. CDR3 sequence: CASSPPQAYQETQYF. The CDR3 DNA reads as TGTGCCAGCAGCCCCCCCCAGGCGTACCAAGAGACCCAGTACTTC.

The J gene is TRBJ2-3, the V gene TRBV5-1; 10 bases align to TRBD2. With V trimmed by 0 bases and J by 4 bases, 5 bases remained unmatched. Germline CDR1 reads SGHRS; CDR2 reads YFSETQ. The CDR3 is made up of 16 amino acids. Written as DNA, the CDR3 is TGCGCCAGCAGCTTGGTGCGAGCGGGAGGGGCAGATACGCAGTATTTT. The encoded protein is CASSLVRAGGADTQYF.

The gene calls are TRBV10-3 and TRBJ2-6, with 9 bases fitting TRBD1. The ends lost 4 bases at V and 0 bases at J; junction bases unmatched: 4. From germline, CDR1 is ENHRY and CDR2 SYGVKD. The CDR3 loop spans 17 amino acids. The CDR3 loop is CAISATGGGSGANVLTF. The CDR3 DNA reads TGTGCCATCAGTGCGACAGGGGGTGGCTCTGGGGCCAACGTCCTGACTTTC.

This chain connects TRBV11-2 to TRBJ2-2, with 7 nucleotides matching TRBD1. The germline V gene encodes CDR1 SGHAT and CDR2 FQNNGV. V shed 5 bases and J 6 bases; nucleotides not matched to a gene: 9. CDR3 length: 15 amino acids. Here the CDR3 DNA reads TGTGCCAGCAGCCGAGACAGGGACCCCGCCGGGGAGCTGTTTTTT. Protein: CASSRDRDPAGELFF.

The rearrangement uses TRBV5-1 and TRBJ2-5, with unresolved D. CDR1 SGHRS and CDR2 YFSETQ come from the germline V gene. CDR3 length: 13 residues. Between the trimmed V and J ends, which lost 3 bases and 0 bases, there was a span of 6 bases. CDR3 bases: TGCGCCAGCAGCTCCGGGTACCAAGAGACCCAGTACTTC. As protein: CASSSGYQETQYF. Filled out from reference TRBV5-1 and TRBJ2-5, the complete variable domain reads KAGVTQTPRYLIKTRGQQVTLSCSPISGHRSVSWYQQTPGQGLQFLFEYFSETQRNKGNFPGRFSGRQFSNSRSEMNVSTLELGDSALYLCASSSGYQETQYFGPGTRLLVL.

The rearrangement links TRBV5-1 to TRBJ2-1; TRBD2 aligns across 7 bases. Germline-derived CDR1 and CDR2 are SGHRS and YFSETQ. There are 16 residues in the CDR3. J lost 2 bases, V lost 2 bases, and 7 bases had no gene match. DNA for the CDR3: TGCGCCAGCAGCTTTGAGGGAGGGCCGCCCTACAATGAGCAGTTCTTC. Translating gives CASSFEGGPPYNEQFF.

This clone was seen a handful of times. The rearrangement uses TRBV6-1 and TRBJ1-1; D remains unclear. The germline CDR1 and CDR2 sequences are MNHNS and SASEGT. V was pared by 7 bases and J by 1 base, with 10 bases between. The CDR3 runs to 13 residues. CDR3 in DNA: TGTGCCAGCACCGCGACTGGGAACACTGAAGCTTTCTTT. It specifies CASTATGNTEAFF.

As DNA, the CDR3 is TGTGCCAGCAGCAAAGATCGGGGTTATTACGAAAAACTGTTTTTT. Residues: CASSKDRGYYEKLFF. The chain links TRBV21-1 to TRBJ1-4. TRBV21-1 is flagged as a pseudogene. CDR3 size: 15 residues.

This chain uses TRBV29-1 with TRBJ2-7; D possibly corresponds to TRBD2 (6 bases). The CDR3 spans 14 residues. Trimming cost V 6 bases and J 0 bases, with 15 bases left between them. Looked up from germline, CDR1 is SQVTM and CDR2 is ANQGSEA. The CDR3 coding sequence is TGCAGCGTCCTCCACCGGGGAGGCTCCTACGAGCAGTACTTC. As protein: CSVLHRGGSYEQYF.

The J gene is TRBJ2-7, the V gene TRBV12-3 or TRBV12-4; 8 nucleotides line up with TRBD2. J lost 4 bases, V lost 6 bases, and 2 bases had no gene match. This CDR3 is 12 amino acids long. The CDR3 DNA is TGTGCCAGCAGGCGGGGGGATTACGAGCAGTACTTC. It encodes CASRRGDYEQYF.

The rearrangement links TRBV7-2 to TRBJ1-1; D gene uncertain. The CDR3 has 17 residues. Germline loops: CDR1 SGHTA, CDR2 FQGNSA. V gave up 5 bases and J gave up 0 bases, with 19 bases separating them. CDR3 sequence (DNA): TGTGCCAGCAGCCACACGGGTTGGTCGACCTTGAACACTGAAGCTTTCTTT. It is translated as CASSHTGWSTLNTEAFF.